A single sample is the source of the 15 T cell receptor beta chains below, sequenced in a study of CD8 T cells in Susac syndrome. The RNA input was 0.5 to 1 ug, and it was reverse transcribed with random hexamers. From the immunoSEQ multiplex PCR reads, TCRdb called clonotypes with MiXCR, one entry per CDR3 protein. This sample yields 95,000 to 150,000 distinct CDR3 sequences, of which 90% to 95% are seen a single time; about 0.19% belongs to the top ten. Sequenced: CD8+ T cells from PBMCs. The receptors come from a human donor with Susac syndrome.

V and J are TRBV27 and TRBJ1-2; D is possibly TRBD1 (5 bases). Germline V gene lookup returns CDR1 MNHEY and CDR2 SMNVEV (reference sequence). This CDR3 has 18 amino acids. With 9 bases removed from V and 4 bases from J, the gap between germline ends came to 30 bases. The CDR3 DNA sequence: TGTGCCAGTGTAGGACGATTTCCCATTGCAGGGTCTGGCTATGGCTACACCTTC. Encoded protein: CASVGRFPIAGSGYGYTF.

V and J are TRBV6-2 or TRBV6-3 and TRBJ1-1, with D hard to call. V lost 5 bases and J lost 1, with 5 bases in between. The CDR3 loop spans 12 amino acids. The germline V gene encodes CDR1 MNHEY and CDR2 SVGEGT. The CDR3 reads CASSPWNTEAFF. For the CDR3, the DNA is TGTGCCAGCAGTCCGTGGAACACTGAAGCTTTCTTT.

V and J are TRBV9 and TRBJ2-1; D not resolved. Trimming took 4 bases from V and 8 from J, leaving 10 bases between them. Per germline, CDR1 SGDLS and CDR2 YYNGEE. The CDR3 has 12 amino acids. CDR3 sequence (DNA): TGTGCCAGCAGCCGAGATGGCGATGAGCAGTTCTTC. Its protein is CASSRDGDEQFF.

The CDR3 nucleotides read TGTGCCAGCAGTTTATTAGCGGGGGATACGCAGTATTTT. This gives the protein CASSLLAGDTQYF. The chain links TRBV12-3 or TRBV12-4 to TRBJ2-3; 8 bases are a match to TRBD2. The CDR3 is made up of 13 amino acids. With 2 bases clipped from V and 6 bases from J, the junction kept 1 base outside the gene matches.

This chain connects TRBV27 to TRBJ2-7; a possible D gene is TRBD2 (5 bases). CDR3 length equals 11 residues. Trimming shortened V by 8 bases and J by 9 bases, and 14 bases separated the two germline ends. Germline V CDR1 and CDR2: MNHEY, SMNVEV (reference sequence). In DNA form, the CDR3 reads TGTGCCAGCGGGTTTTCTGCGGGGCAGTACTTC. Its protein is CASGFSAGQYF.

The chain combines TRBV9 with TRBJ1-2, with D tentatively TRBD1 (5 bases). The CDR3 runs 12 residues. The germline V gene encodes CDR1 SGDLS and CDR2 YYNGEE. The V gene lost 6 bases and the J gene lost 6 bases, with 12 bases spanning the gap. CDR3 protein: CASTPGTNGYTF. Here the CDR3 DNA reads TGTGCCAGCACCCCAGGGACGAATGGCTACACCTTC.

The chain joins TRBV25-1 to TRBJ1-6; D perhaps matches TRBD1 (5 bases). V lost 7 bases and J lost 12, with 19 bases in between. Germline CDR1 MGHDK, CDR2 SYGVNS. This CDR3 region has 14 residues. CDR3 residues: CASNGGDGTLPLHF. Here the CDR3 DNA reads TGTGCCAGCAATGGTGGGGACGGAACTTTACCCCTCCACTTT.

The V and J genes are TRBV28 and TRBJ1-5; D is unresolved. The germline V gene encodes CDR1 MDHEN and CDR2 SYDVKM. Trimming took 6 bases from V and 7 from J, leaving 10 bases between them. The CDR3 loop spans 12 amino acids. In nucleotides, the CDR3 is TGTGCCAGCAGGGAGGTAGAACAGCCCCAGCATTTT. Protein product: CASREVEQPQHF.

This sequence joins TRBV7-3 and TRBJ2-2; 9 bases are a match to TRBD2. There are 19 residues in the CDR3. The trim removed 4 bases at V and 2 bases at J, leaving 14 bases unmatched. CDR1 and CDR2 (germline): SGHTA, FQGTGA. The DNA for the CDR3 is TGTGCCAGCAGCTCCACACTACTTAGCGGGAGTTTAAACACCGGGGAGCTGTTTTTT. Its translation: CASSSTLLSGSLNTGELFF.

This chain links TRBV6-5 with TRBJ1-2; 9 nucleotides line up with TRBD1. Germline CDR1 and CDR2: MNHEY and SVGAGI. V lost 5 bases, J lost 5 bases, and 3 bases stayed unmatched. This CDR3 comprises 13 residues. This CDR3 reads CASSGTGRYGYTF. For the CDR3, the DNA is TGTGCCAGCAGTGGGACAGGGCGGTATGGCTACACCTTC.

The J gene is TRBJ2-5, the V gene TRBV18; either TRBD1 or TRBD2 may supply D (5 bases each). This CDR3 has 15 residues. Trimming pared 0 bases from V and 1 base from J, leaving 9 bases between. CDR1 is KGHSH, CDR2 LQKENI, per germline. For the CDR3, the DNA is TGTGCCAGCTCACCACCGGTCGGGACCCAAGAGACCCAGTACTTC. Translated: CASSPPVGTQETQYF.

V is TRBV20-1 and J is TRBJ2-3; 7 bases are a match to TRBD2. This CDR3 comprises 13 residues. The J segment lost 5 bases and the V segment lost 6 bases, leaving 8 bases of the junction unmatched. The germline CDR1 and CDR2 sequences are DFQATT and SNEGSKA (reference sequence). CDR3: CSATSGVGDTQYF. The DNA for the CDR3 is TGCAGTGCAACCAGCGGGGTGGGAGATACGCAGTATTTT.

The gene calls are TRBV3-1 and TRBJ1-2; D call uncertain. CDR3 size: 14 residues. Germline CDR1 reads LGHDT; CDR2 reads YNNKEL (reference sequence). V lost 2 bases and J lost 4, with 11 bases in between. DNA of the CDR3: TGTGCCAGCAGCCAATATTTCCCCACCTATGGCTACACCTTC. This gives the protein CASSQYFPTYGYTF. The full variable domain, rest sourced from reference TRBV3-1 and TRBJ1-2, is DTAVSQTPKYLVTQMGNDKSIKCEQNLGHDTMYWYKQDSKKFLKIMFSYNNKELIINETVPNRFSPKSPDKAHLNLHINSLELGDSAVYFCASSQYFPTYGYTFGSGTRLTVV.

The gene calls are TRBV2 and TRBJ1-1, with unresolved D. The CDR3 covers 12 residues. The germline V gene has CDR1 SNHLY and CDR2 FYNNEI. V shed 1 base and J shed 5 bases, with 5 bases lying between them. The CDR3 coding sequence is TGTGCCAGCAGTGAAGGCGTTACTGAAGCTTTCTTT. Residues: CASSEGVTEAFF. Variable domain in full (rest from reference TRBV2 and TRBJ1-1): EPEVTQTPSHQVTQMGQEVILRCVPISNHLYFYWYRQILGQKVEFLVSFYNNEISEKSEIFDDQFSVERPDGSNFTLKIRSTKLEDSAMYFCASSEGVTEAFFGQGTRLTVV.

The CDR3 nucleotides are TGTGCCAGCAGTTTACAGGGGAATTCACCCCTCCACTTT. Translation: CASSLQGNSPLHF. The chain is built from TRBV27 and TRBJ1-6; TRBD1 might be the D (6 bases). The CDR3 spans 13 residues. CDR1 is MNHEY and CDR2 is SMNVEV in the germline V gene (reference sequence). V gave up 2 bases and J gave up 7 bases, with 6 bases separating them.